One and the same sample provided the 12 T cell receptor beta chains below, sequenced in a study of CD8 T cells in Susac syndrome. The authors reverse transcribed roughly 0.5 to 1 ug RNA with random hexamers. TCRdb recomputed calls from the immunoSEQ multiplex PCR reads with MiXCR, one row per CDR3 protein. In the table there are 200,000 or so distinct CDR3 sequences, 95% of which are singletons. Sample: CD8+ T cells from PBMCs. Receptor source: a human donor with Susac syndrome.

The V call is TRBV19, the J call TRBJ2-3; the D gene is possibly TRBD1 (5 bases). V gave up 4 bases and J gave up 2 bases, with 13 bases separating them. CDR1 and CDR2 from the germline V gene are LNHDA and SQIVND (reference sequence). This CDR3 region has 15 residues. The CDR3 nucleotides are TGTGCCAGTAGTACGACAGCAACGGACACAGATACGCAGTATTTT. The encoded protein is CASSTTATDTDTQYF.

This rearrangement joins TRBV29-1 to TRBJ2-2, with D possibly TRBD2 on 6 matching bases. This CDR3 region has 15 residues. In germline, CDR1 is SQVTM, CDR2 ANQGSEA. V was shortened by 3 bases and J by 1 base, with 12 bases between the two germline ends. The CDR3 bases are TGCAGCGTTGAGGCGGGGAGCTTGAACACCGGGGAGCTGTTTTTT. It encodes CSVEAGSLNTGELFF.

The chain combines TRBV5-6 with TRBJ2-6, with 9 bases matching TRBD1. This CDR3 has 16 residues. Unmatched junction bases numbered 8, after V lost 8 bases and J lost 2 bases. Germline loops: CDR1 SGHDT, CDR2 YYEEEE. CDR3 amino acids: CASTGTGPAGANVLTF. CDR3 sequence (DNA): TGTGCCAGTACCGGGACAGGGCCTGCTGGGGCCAACGTCCTGACTTTC.

This clonotype was seen more than once but under ten times. The chain employs TRBV12-3 or TRBV12-4 and TRBJ1-1; D remains ambiguous. Trimming took off 1 base at V and 1 base at J, with 7 bases between the two ends. This CDR3 comprises 14 residues. CDR3 nucleotide sequence: TGTGCCAGCAGTTTAGTTGGTAAGAACACTGAAGCTTTCTTT. This codes for CASSLVGKNTEAFF.

This clonotype came up once. The V gene is TRBV13, the J gene TRBJ2-3; 7 bases match TRBD2. The length of the CDR3 is 15 residues. V was pared by 7 bases and J by 4 bases, with 11 bases of the junction left unmatched. The V gene's germline CDR1 is PRHDT and CDR2 FYEKMQ (reference sequence). Written as DNA, the CDR3 is TGTGCCAGCACCCGGCGGGAGTCTTTCCCAGATACGCAGTATTTT. This translates into CASTRRESFPDTQYF.

The chain carries TRBV4-1 and TRBJ2-7, with a weak D call TRBD1 (5 bases). V was shortened by 4 bases and J by 2 bases, with 15 bases between the two germline ends. There are 15 residues in the CDR3. Germline CDR1 and CDR2: MGHRA and YSYEKL. The CDR3 reads CASSPEDTFPYEQYF. The DNA for the CDR3 is TGCGCCAGCAGCCCCGAGGACACCTTCCCCTACGAGCAGTACTTC.

The V and J genes are TRBV7-8 and TRBJ2-7; 7 bases align to TRBD1. Germline-derived CDR1 and CDR2 are SGHVS and FQNEAQ. J gave up 1 base and V 1 base, and 4 bases lay outside the gene matches. The CDR3 has 15 amino acids. CDR3 protein: CASSLEGQISYEQYF. CDR3 DNA sequence: TGTGCCAGCAGCTTAGAGGGACAGATATCCTACGAGCAGTACTTC.

This clonotype showed up just once. V gene TRBV4-1 combines with J gene TRBJ2-1; TRBD2 matches at 10 bases. The trim removed 5 bases at V and 4 bases at J, leaving 8 bases unmatched. CDR1 is MGHRA and CDR2 is YSYEKL in the germline V gene. This CDR3 is 16 amino acids long. The CDR3 protein is CASSSPSGSTYNEQFF. The CDR3 DNA sequence: TGCGCCAGCAGCTCCCCTAGCGGGAGTACGTACAATGAGCAGTTCTTC.

This clonotype was detected only a few times. This chain links TRBV28 with TRBJ2-3; D is unclear. V shed 3 bases and J shed 3 bases, with 7 bases lying between them. CDR1 and CDR2 from the germline V gene are MDHEN and SYDVKM. This CDR3 spans 13 amino acids. The CDR3: CASSLGYTDTQYF. CDR3 nucleotide sequence: TGTGCCAGCAGTTTGGGCTATACAGATACGCAGTATTTT.

V gene TRBV24-1 combines with J gene TRBJ2-3; 9 positions match TRBD1. J was trimmed by 5 bases and V by 3 bases; bases with no gene match: 5. Germline CDR1 KGHDR, CDR2 SFDVKD. The CDR3 runs 15 residues. CDR3 sequence: CATSDRGTGRDTQYF. The CDR3 DNA sequence: TGTGCCACCAGTGATCGGGGGACAGGGAGAGATACGCAGTATTTT.

This rearrangement joins TRBV20-1 to TRBJ2-1, with TRBD2 matching over 13 bases. Germline V gene data show CDR1 as DFQATT and CDR2 as SNEGSKA (reference sequence). The CDR3 loop spans 14 amino acids. V shed 3 bases and J 8 bases; nucleotides not matched to a gene: 4. DNA of the CDR3: TGCAGTGCTAGCACTAGCGGGGGGGCATATGAGCAGTTCTTC. Translating it yields CSASTSGGAYEQFF.

The chain links TRBV3-1 to TRBJ2-1, with TRBD2 matching over 13 bases. This CDR3 has 17 amino acids. The ends lost 1 base at V and 9 bases at J; junction bases unmatched: 9. Germline loops: CDR1 LGHDT, CDR2 YNNKEL (reference sequence). CDR3 bases: TGTGCCAGCAGCCAAGTTCCCGGGACTAGCGGGAAGGGTGAGCAGTTCTTC. Translation: CASSQVPGTSGKGEQFF.